This T cell receptor beta chain came from a study of T cell responses to AZD1222 COVID-19 vaccine. Repertoires were generated with immunoSEQ multiplex PCR, while TCRdb's copy carries only in-frame clones and drops some. The sample contains approximately 150,000 clones, approximately 93% of which appear only once. CDR3 size: 14 residues. V was pared by 4 bases and J by 5 bases, with 14 bases between. In germline, CDR1 is SGHVT, CDR2 SQSDAQ. This TCR came from an adult who had recovered from COVID-19. Specimen: peripheral blood, collected after recovery from COVID-19. The rearrangement joins TRBV7-4 to TRBJ2-5; TRBD1 is a possible D gene (6 bases). The CDR3 sequence: CASSYRVRWETQYF. The DNA for the CDR3 is TGTGCCAGCAGCTACAGGGTTCGTTGGGAGACCCAGTACTTC. The full variable domain, completed using reference TRBV7-4 and TRBJ2-5, is GAGVSQSPRYKVAKRGRDVALRCDSISGHVTLYWYRQTLGQGSEVLTYSQSDAQRDKSGRPSGRFSAERPERSVSTLKIQRTEQGDSAVYLCASSYRVRWETQYFGPGTRLLVL.